Below are 13 T cell receptor beta chains sequenced from a single sample in a study of regulatory T cells in long-lasting Graves disease. The time point was: newly diagnosed GD, antithyroid drugs for less than 3 months. After RNA was extracted from PBMCs, the TCR library was made from it. With iRepertoire HTBI primers and Arm-PCR of CDR3 regions, TCR beta libraries were built. TCRdb reprocessed the multiplex PCR reads with MiXCR, giving one entry per CDR3 protein. The sample holds 360,000 or so distinct CDR3 sequences, over 15% seen once. The same data also went into a second study, on T cells in Graves' hyperthyroidism and ophthalmopathy.

Sample: peripheral blood mononuclear cells (PBMCs), taken at new diagnosis, from a patient treated with antithyroid drugs. These receptors all come from a middle-aged man with Graves disease.

The rearrangement joins TRBV15 to TRBJ1-5; 7 bases are a match to TRBD1. The CDR3 spans 17 residues. The germline CDR1 and CDR2 sequences are LNHNV and YYDKDF (reference sequence). Unmatched junction bases numbered 6, after V lost 1 base and J lost 0 bases. For the CDR3, the DNA is TGTGCCACCAGCAGAGGGGACAGACTCTATAGCAATCAGCCCCAGCATTTT. Translation: CATSRGDRLYSNQPQHF.

The V and J genes are TRBV29-1 and TRBJ1-1, with TRBD1 matching 9 bases. The CDR3 covers 13 residues. Germline V gene sequence: CDR1 SQVTM, CDR2 ANQGSEA. V trimming: 5 bases; J trimming: 7 bases; junction bases outside the gene matches: 8. Written as DNA, the CDR3 is TGCAGCGTTTTTGTCCAGACAGGGGGTGAAGCTTTCTTT. Translated: CSVFVQTGGEAFF.

This clonotype was recorded many times. This chain joins TRBV30 and TRBJ1-1, with a possible D match to TRBD1 (5 bases). Germline values: CDR1 GTSNPN, CDR2 SVGIG (reference sequence). V dropped 4 bases and J dropped 11 bases, with 20 bases sitting between them. This CDR3 comprises 13 residues. In DNA, the CDR3 is TGTGCCTGGAAGTTTAAGCGACCGGGGGACGCTTTCTTT. Its protein is CAWKFKRPGDAFF. Full variable domain (remainder filled in from reference TRBV30 and TRBJ1-1): SQTIHQWPATLVQPVGSPLSLECTVEGTSNPNLYWYRQAAGRGLQLLFYSVGIGQISSEVPQNLSASRPQDRQFILSSKKLLLSDSGFYLCAWKFKRPGDAFFGQGTRLTVV.

On this clonotype itself: One end of the junction varies from germline; a read error may be responsible. The chain recombines TRBV12-3 or TRBV12-4 with TRBJ2-1, with D perhaps matching TRBD1 or TRBD2 (5 bases each). This CDR3 is 15 amino acids long. The CDR3 protein is CASSLVGTPYNEQFF. As DNA, the CDR3 is TGTGCCAGCAGCTTAGTAGGGACCCCCTACAATGAGCAGTTCTTC.

This clonotype was seen many times. J is TRBJ1-4 and V is TRBV27, with 7 bases identical to TRBD1. The ends lost 2 bases at V and 14 bases at J; junction bases unmatched: 11. CDR3 length: 14 residues. Germline assignment: CDR1 MNHEY and CDR2 SMNVEV (reference sequence). Written as DNA, the CDR3 is TGTGCCAGCAGTTTAGAGTGGCAGGGGGGACGGCTGTTTTTT. Its translation: CASSLEWQGGRLFF.

This clonotype was seen a single time. A read error may account for a junction end that differs from germline. The chain is built from TRBV5-1 and TRBJ2-3; 7 bases map to TRBD1. The CDR3 extends over 15 amino acids. Germline V gives CDR1 SGHRS, CDR2 YFSETQ. CDR3 residues: CATSPEGQSTDTQYF. Here the CDR3 DNA reads TGCGCCACCAGCCCCGAGGGACAGAGCACAGATACGCAGTATTTT. Together with reference TRBV5-1 and TRBJ2-3, the CDR3 gives the full variable domain: KAGVTQTPRYLIKTRGQQVTLSCSPISGHRSVSWYQQTPGQGLQFLFEYFSETQRNKGNFPGRFSGRQFSNSRSEMNVSTLELGDSALYLCATSPEGQSTDTQYFGPGTRLTVL.

Only a few counts were recorded for this clonotype. The chain joins TRBV10-3 to TRBJ1-6; tentative D call: TRBD1 (6 bases). Germline-derived CDR1 and CDR2 are ENHRY and SYGVKD. The ends were cut back, 8 bases at V and 5 bases at J, with 22 bases in the middle. The CDR3 loop spans 17 amino acids. CDR3 DNA sequence: TGTGCCATCGCCGAATACAGGGCTACAACGGATAATTCACCCCTCCACTTT. Translating it yields CAIAEYRATTDNSPLHF.

V usage is TRBV20-1 and J usage is TRBJ2-2; the match to TRBD2 covers 8 bases. This CDR3 has 14 residues. The V and J ends lost 3 bases and 3 bases, in that order; junction bases with no gene match: 3. Germline V gives CDR1 DFQATT, CDR2 SNEGSKA (reference sequence). The CDR3 DNA reads TGCAGTGCTAGTGTCGGGGGGGACACCGGGGAGCTGTTTTTT. Its protein product is CSASVGGDTGELFF.

This clonotype was counted ten times or more. The V gene is TRBV7-2, the J gene TRBJ2-1, with 7 bases aligning to TRBD1. Germline V gene lookup returns CDR1 SGHTA and CDR2 FQGNSA. This CDR3 is built from 13 residues. V lost 2 bases and J lost 10; bases outside the gene matches: 5. CDR3 loop: CASSLRQGTEQFF. CDR3 in DNA: TGTGCCAGCAGCTTAAGACAGGGTACAGAGCAGTTCTTC. The full variable domain, its missing parts supplied by reference TRBV7-2 and TRBJ2-1, is GAGVSQSPSNKVTEKGKDVELRCDPISGHTALYWYRQSLGQGLEFLIYFQGNSAPDKSGLPSDRFSAERTGGSVSTLTIQRTQQEDSAVYLCASSLRQGTEQFFGPGTRLTVL.

Ten or more counts support this clonotype. V and J are TRBV2 and TRBJ2-5; the D is unclear. The length of the CDR3 is 13 residues. Germline loops: CDR1 SNHLY, CDR2 FYNNEI. V lost 6 bases to trimming and J lost 5 bases, with 13 bases between them. CDR3 sequence reads: CASRGLGSETQYF. The DNA for the CDR3 is TGTGCCAGCAGAGGTCTGGGATCGGAGACCCAGTACTTC.

The V and J genes are TRBV7-2 and TRBJ1-5; no firm D call. V was trimmed by 5 bases and J by 9 bases, leaving 17 bases between them. This CDR3 spans 14 amino acids. Germline V CDR1 and CDR2: SGHTA, FQGNSA. In DNA, the CDR3 is TGTGCCAGCAGCCCCACGACCTCGAGGAGGCCCCAGCATTTT. Encoded protein: CASSPTTSRRPQHF.

This clonotype was counted between two and nine times. This clone may be a read error of a much larger clone one base away. The J gene is TRBJ2-3, the V gene TRBV7-3, with 11 bases lining up with TRBD2. Germline loops: CDR1 SGHTA, CDR2 FQGTGA. This CDR3 is 16 amino acids long. The CDR3 DNA follows: TGTGCCAACAGCCTAAATAGCGGGGGGGCCCCAGATACGCAGTATTTT. Its protein product is CANSLNSGGAPDTQYF.

A note on this clonotype: A read error may be the cause here, since a much bigger clone is one base away. The CDR3 DNA is TGTGCCAGCAGTTTTAGACAGGGGGCCTACAATGAGCGGTTCTTC. Its translation is CASSFRQGAYNERFF. The chain is built from TRBV6-9 and TRBJ2-1; the match to TRBD1 covers 10 bases. The CDR3 is made up of 15 amino acids. CDR1 is MNHGY, CDR2 SVAAGI, per germline.